The rows below give T cell receptor beta chains drawn from one sample of a study of identical twins. Each CDR3 protein gets one entry after TCRdb re-called the 5' RACE reads with MiXCR. The sample lists more than 400,000 distinct CDR3 sequences, roughly 15% seen once, with roughly 0.46% in the top ten. The sample was also linked to a second study, of yellow fever vaccine responses in identical twins.

The sample taken for sequencing was CD4+ T cells sorted from blood. The source of these receptors is a woman between 18 and 29 years old in good health. Both conserved end residues are part of each CDR3. Each record gives: CDR3 length, clone size, J gene, D gene, V gene, CDR3 DNA, CDR3 protein. D genes are given only for firm matches. Size is stated for part of the rows, as once, few or many counts, or as a class when the clone is expanded.

len: 15; abundance: few; j_gene: TRBJ2-1; d_gene: -; v_gene: TRBV6-2/TRBV6-3; CDR3nt: TGTGCCAGCAGGCCGTGGGGTGACTCCTACAATGAGCAGTTCTTC; CDR3aa: CASRPWGDSYNEQFF
len: 17; abundance: -; j_gene: TRBJ2-1; d_gene: TRBD2; v_gene: TRBV7-9; CDR3nt: TGTGCCAGCAGCTTATCGGGAGGCCCAAGCTCCTACAATGAGCAGTTCTTC; CDR3aa: CASSLSGGPSSYNEQFF
len: 14; abundance: -; j_gene: TRBJ2-5; d_gene: TRBD1; v_gene: TRBV5-1; CDR3nt: TGCGCCAGCAGCTTCAACAGGGGCCAAGAGACCCAGTACTTC; CDR3aa: CASSFNRGQETQYF
len: 13; abundance: few; j_gene: TRBJ2-1; d_gene: TRBD1; v_gene: TRBV28; CDR3nt: TGTGCCAGCGTGCGACAGGGGATCAATGAGCAGTTCTTC; CDR3aa: CASVRQGINEQFF
len: 15; abundance: few; j_gene: TRBJ2-2; d_gene: TRBD2; v_gene: TRBV5-1; CDR3nt: TGCGCCAGCACCATAGCGGGAGATTTCACCGGGGAGCTGTTTTTT; CDR3aa: CASTIAGDFTGELFF
len: 17; abundance: -; j_gene: TRBJ2-6; d_gene: -; v_gene: TRBV24-1; CDR3nt: TGTGCCACCAGTGATTTTTCCCCAAGTTCCGGGGCCAACGTCCTGACTTTC; CDR3aa: CATSDFSPSSGANVLTF
len: 17; abundance: few; j_gene: TRBJ2-2; d_gene: -; v_gene: TRBV24-1; CDR3nt: TGTGCCACCAGTGATGGACCGGGACGGTCGAACACCGGGGAGCTGTTTTTT; CDR3aa: CATSDGPGRSNTGELFF
len: 15; abundance: few; j_gene: TRBJ2-5; d_gene: TRBD1; v_gene: TRBV7-9; CDR3nt: TGTGCCAGCAGTCGCGACGCAGGGGGCAGTGAGACCCAGTACTTC; CDR3aa: CASSRDAGGSETQYF
len: 19; abundance: few; j_gene: TRBJ2-2; d_gene: TRBD2; v_gene: TRBV7-3; CDR3nt: TGTGCCAGCAGCACCAACGGGGGGGTAGCGGGAGTAATTGCCGGGGAGCTGTTTTTT; CDR3aa: CASSTNGGVAGVIAGELFF
len: 13; abundance: -; j_gene: TRBJ1-2; d_gene: TRBD1; v_gene: TRBV12-3/TRBV12-4; CDR3nt: TGTGCCAGCAGTCAATACAGGGGTTATGGCTACACCTTC; CDR3aa: CASSQYRGYGYTF
len: 15; abundance: -; j_gene: TRBJ1-1; d_gene: -; v_gene: TRBV6-5; CDR3nt: TGTGCCAGCAGTTACTTAACATCAGGGTCCACTGAAGCTTTCTTT; CDR3aa: CASSYLTSGSTEAFF
len: 15; abundance: -; j_gene: TRBJ2-1; d_gene: -; v_gene: TRBV27; CDR3nt: TGTGCCAGCAGTTTGATGGGCTTAGGGTACAATGAGCAGTTCTTC; CDR3aa: CASSLMGLGYNEQFF
len: 12; abundance: few; j_gene: TRBJ1-2; d_gene: -; v_gene: TRBV12-3/TRBV12-4; CDR3nt: TGTGCCAGCAGTTTGGGCCCGGCTGGCTACACCTTC; CDR3aa: CASSLGPAGYTF
len: 16; abundance: few; j_gene: TRBJ2-2; d_gene: -; v_gene: TRBV20-1; CDR3nt: TGCAGTGCTAGAGATGGGCGGGGGCCGAACACCGGGGAGCTGTTTTTT; CDR3aa: CSARDGRGPNTGELFF
len: 17; abundance: -; j_gene: TRBJ2-1; d_gene: TRBD2; v_gene: TRBV5-1; CDR3nt: TGCGCCAGCAGCTTGACTAGCGGGAGGGGGTCCTACAATGAGCAGTTCTTC; CDR3aa: CASSLTSGRGSYNEQFF
len: 15; abundance: few; j_gene: TRBJ2-3; d_gene: TRBD2; v_gene: TRBV2; CDR3nt: TGTGCCAGCACCATAGGGACTAGCGGGGTTGATACGCAGTATTTT; CDR3aa: CASTIGTSGVDTQYF
len: 13; abundance: -; j_gene: TRBJ2-2; d_gene: -; v_gene: TRBV12-3/TRBV12-4; CDR3nt: TGTGCCAGCAGCCCAAAGTACACCGGGGAGCTGTTTTTT; CDR3aa: CASSPKYTGELFF
len: 12; abundance: -; j_gene: TRBJ1-1; d_gene: -; v_gene: TRBV3-1; CDR3nt: TGTGCCAGCAGCCAAGCTTCCGGGGGGGCTTTCTTT; CDR3aa: CASSQASGGAFF
len: 16; abundance: -; j_gene: TRBJ2-1; d_gene: TRBD1; v_gene: TRBV24-1; CDR3nt: TGTGCCACCAGTGATCCGACAGGGAGATCCTACAATGAGCAGTTCTTC; CDR3aa: CATSDPTGRSYNEQFF
len: 17; abundance: once; j_gene: TRBJ2-3; d_gene: TRBD2; v_gene: TRBV5-1; CDR3nt: TGCGCCAGCAGCTTGGCCCCGGGACTAGCGGGAGAAGATACGCAGTATTTT; CDR3aa: CASSLAPGLAGEDTQYF
len: 18; abundance: few; j_gene: TRBJ2-5; d_gene: TRBD2; v_gene: TRBV4-2; CDR3nt: TGTGCCAGCAGCCAAGCAGGCGGGGGGGCGATTAACCAAGAGACCCAGTACTTC; CDR3aa: CASSQAGGGAINQETQYF
len: 15; abundance: -; j_gene: TRBJ2-7; d_gene: TRBD1; v_gene: TRBV15; CDR3nt: TGTGCCACAGGACAGGGGGCAGAGAGCTCCTACGAGCAGTACTTC; CDR3aa: CATGQGAESSYEQYF
len: 15; abundance: once; j_gene: TRBJ2-2; d_gene: -; v_gene: TRBV5-4; CDR3nt: TGTGCCAGCAGCCGGGACGGGGCAAACACCGGGGAGCTGTTTTTT; CDR3aa: CASSRDGANTGELFF
len: 16; abundance: few; j_gene: TRBJ2-3; d_gene: TRBD1; v_gene: TRBV5-1; CDR3nt: TGCGCCAGCAGCTTCTATAAAGGACAGGCGGCAGATACGCAGTATTTT; CDR3aa: CASSFYKGQAADTQYF